The rows below give T cell receptor beta chains drawn from one sample of a study of cytomegalovirus exposure and HLA in healthy donors. Libraries were prepared by immunoSEQ multiplex PCR; TCRdb keeps only in-frame clonotypes and omits some of them. The profile shows fewer than 130,000 clones, about 73% of them singletons. Input material: PBMCs. Source of these receptors: a woman in her twenties or thirties in good health and CMV-seronegative. The CDR3 runs from the conserved cysteine through the conserved F or W. The D gene is left open where the match is weak. Expanded clones get a size class; other rows say once, few or many, or leave the size out.

d_gene	j_gene	abundance	v_gene	CDR3nt	CDR3aa
.	TRBJ1-6	.	TRBV7-2	TGTGCCAGCAGCTTCCGCAGGGTTCAGGTTTCACCCCTCCACTTT	CASSFRRVQVSPLHF
TRBD2	TRBJ2-5	.	TRBV29-1	TGCAGCGTTGATCAAGGACTAGACCAAGAGACCCAGTACTTC	CSVDQGLDQETQYF
.	TRBJ1-5	.	TRBV4-3	TGCGCCAGCAGCCAAGATCGCAGTTATAGCAATCAGCCCCAGCATTTT	CASSQDRSYSNQPQHF
TRBD1	TRBJ2-2	.	TRBV6-5	TGTGCCAGCAGCTATGTGGGACAGGGTACCGGGGAGCTGTTTTTT	CASSYVGQGTGELFF
.	TRBJ1-2	.	TRBV4-3	TGCGCCAGCAGCCAAGATAGCAGGGGCGCAGATCACTATGGCTACACCTTC	CASSQDSRGADHYGYTF
TRBD2	TRBJ2-7	.	TRBV2	TGTGCCGGGGGCAGCGGGAGCTCCTACGAGCAGTACTTC	CAGGSGSSYEQYF
.	TRBJ1-1	.	TRBV10-3	TGTGCCATCAGGCGGGAAACTGAAGCTTTCTTT	CAIRRETEAFF
.	TRBJ2-1	once	TRBV5-1	TGCGCCAGCAGCTTGAGCGGGCCTCCCTACAATGAGCAGTTCTTC	CASSLSGPPYNEQFF
TRBD2	TRBJ2-5	.	TRBV7-7	TGTGCTAGCAGCCCGGGATTAGCGGGAGCCAGGGGGCAAGAGACCCAGTACTTC	CASSPGLAGARGQETQYF
.	TRBJ1-1	few	TRBV27	TGTGCCAGCAGTTTAGTAGACAGTAATACTGAAGCTTTCTTT	CASSLVDSNTEAFF
TRBD2	TRBJ2-7	.	TRBV7-8	TGTGCCAGCAGCCAGCTGGCGGGAGAGCGGGGCGAGCAGTACTTC	CASSQLAGERGEQYF
TRBD2	TRBJ2-3	once	TRBV5-1	TGCGCCAGCAGCTCCGGGACTAGCGGGACAGATACGCAGTATTTT	CASSSGTSGTDTQYF
.	TRBJ1-1	.	TRBV30	TGTGCCTGGAGTGTATTTCGGGGATTGGGAGCTTTCTTT	CAWSVFRGLGAFF
.	TRBJ1-1	.	TRBV6-5	TGTGCCAGCAGGCCCGGGAACACTGAAGCTTTCTTT	CASRPGNTEAFF
.	TRBJ2-5	.	TRBV29-1	TGCAGCGTTGCTGCCCAGGGTGAGACCCAGTACTTC	CSVAAQGETQYF
.	TRBJ2-3	.	TRBV25-1	TGTGCCAGCACCCGTGGGGGGACCACAGATACGCAGTATTTT	CASTRGGTTDTQYF
.	TRBJ2-7	once	TRBV29-1	TGCAGCTTCGAGGACACCTCCTACGAGCAGTACTTC	CSFEDTSYEQYF
.	TRBJ1-6	.	TRBV4-1	TGCGCCAGCAGCCAGGGAGGCGGTTCCGGTACTTCACCCCTCCACTTT	CASSQGGGSGTSPLHF
.	TRBJ1-3	.	TRBV7-2	TGTGCCAGCAGGGCACATCCAGGGCACACCATATATTTT	CASRAHPGHTIYF
.	TRBJ2-5	.	TRBV1	TGCACCAGCAGCCAAGATTATCGCGGGGGGGCCCGAGAGACCCAGTACTTC	CTSSQDYRGGARETQYF
TRBD2	TRBJ2-7	few	TRBV7-2	TGTGCCAGCAGCCCCGCGGGGGGGCCCTACGAGCAGTACTTC	CASSPAGGPYEQYF
TRBD1	TRBJ1-2	few	TRBV27	TGTGCCAGCAGTTTCACCCCGACAGGGAATGGCTACACCTTC	CASSFTPTGNGYTF
.	TRBJ1-2	.	TRBV30	TGTGCCTGGACGTTGGCAGGCGATGGCTACACCTTC	CAWTLAGDGYTF
TRBD1	TRBJ1-5	few	TRBV4-2	TGTGCCAGCAGCCAAGTTCCGACAGGGAGGTTGAGCAATCAGCCCCAGCATTTT	CASSQVPTGRLSNQPQHF
TRBD1	TRBJ2-7	.	TRBV5-4	TGTGCCAGCAGCGCCGGGACAGGGTTTTACGAGCAGTACTTC	CASSAGTGFYEQYF
.	TRBJ2-7	.	TRBV27	TGTGCCAGCAGTTTTCGGGTCGACAGAGAGCAGTACTTC	CASSFRVDREQYF
TRBD1	TRBJ1-1	.	TRBV6-5	TGTGCCAGCAAACCGGGACAGGGGGCAGCTGAAGCTTTCTTT	CASKPGQGAAEAFF
.	TRBJ2-5	.	TRBV11-2	TGTGCCAGCAGCCTGGCAGGCCCCCGGGGAGAGACCCAGTACTTC	CASSLAGPRGETQYF